A selection of T cell receptor beta chains follows, all from one sample in a study of T cell responses to AZD1222 COVID-19 vaccine. Sequenced by immunoSEQ multiplex PCR; TCRdb stores in-frame clones only, minus some. Of about 190,000 clones in the sample, 90% to 95% are singletons; the top ten hold 9.2%. Sequencing was performed on peripheral blood, taken on day 0 of AZD1222 vaccination. These receptors all come from an adult in good health. Both conserved end residues are part of each CDR3. The D gene is left open where the match is weak. Clone size is not always given. Where it is, it says once, few, many or a class for expanded clones.

D gene	J gene	clone size	V gene	CDR3 protein	CDR3 DNA
.	TRBJ1-6	.	TRBV12-3/TRBV12-4	CASSLGRNSPLHF	TGTGCCAGCAGTTTAGGACGAAATTCACCCCTCCACTTT
.	TRBJ2-7	.	TRBV13	CASSLGGPTEQYF	TGTGCCAGCAGCTTAGGGGGTCCTACGGAGCAGTACTTC
.	TRBJ1-1	.	TRBV2	CASREDSQNTEAFF	TGTGCCAGCAGAGAAGACAGCCAGAACACTGAAGCTTTCTTT
.	TRBJ1-2	.	TRBV28	CASSYLSYGYTF	TGTGCCAGCAGTTACCTTAGTTATGGCTACACCTTC
.	TRBJ2-1	.	TRBV6-2/TRBV6-3	CASSDRVRSGSEVYEQFF	TGTGCCAGCAGCGACAGGGTCCGCAGCGGGAGTGAAGTTTATGAGCAGTTCTTC
.	TRBJ2-2	.	TRBV11-2	CASSLGSASNTGELFF	TGTGCCAGCAGCTTGGGGTCGGCCTCGAACACCGGGGAGCTGTTTTTT
.	TRBJ1-5	.	TRBV30	CAWSAIGGQPQHF	TGTGCCTGGAGTGCCATTGGCGGTCAGCCCCAGCATTTT
.	TRBJ1-6	.	TRBV2	CASSDITYNSPLHF	TGTGCCAGCAGTGACATTACCTATAATTCACCCCTCCACTTT
.	TRBJ2-1	.	TRBV5-1	CASNQGGFTEQFF	TGCGCCAGCAATCAGGGAGGATTTACTGAGCAGTTCTTC
.	TRBJ2-1	.	TRBV3-1/TRBV3-2	CASSQGVWGGYNEQFF	TGTGCCAGCAGCCAAGGGGTCTGGGGTGGGTACAATGAGCAGTTCTTC
.	TRBJ2-1	once	TRBV28	CASSLGPGRQFF	TGTGCCAGCAGTTTAGGGCCTGGCAGGCAGTTCTTC
TRBD1	TRBJ1-5	.	TRBV3-1/TRBV3-2	CASSHTGGRQPQHF	TGTGCCAGCAGCCATACAGGGGGACGACAGCCCCAGCATTTT
TRBD1	TRBJ1-2	once	TRBV5-8	CASSQPGQGALGYTF	TGTGCCAGCAGCCAACCGGGACAGGGAGCCCTTGGCTACACCTTC
.	TRBJ2-1	.	TRBV7-9	CASSPLRGNEQFF	TGTGCCAGCAGCCCGCTTCGGGGAAATGAGCAGTTCTTC
TRBD2	TRBJ2-7	.	TRBV4-1	CASSGLENEQYF	TGCGCCAGCAGCGGACTAGAAAACGAGCAGTACTTC
TRBD1	TRBJ2-1	.	TRBV5-1	CASSPRWDRGNNEQFF	TGCGCCAGCAGCCCCCGATGGGACAGGGGAAACAATGAGCAGTTCTTC